This TCR beta chain was sequenced in a study of OX40 agonist ivuxolimab in advanced cancers. Regarding the study as a whole: In the expanded peripheral T cells, antigen specificity was never determined. Average numbers of expanded clones were greater in CD8+ T cells than in CD4+. Partial responders dosed at 0.1-3.0 mg/kg displayed clonal expansion ranking among the lowest.

Note on this clone: Its antigen is currently unknown.

J was trimmed by 8 bases and V by 0 bases; bases with no gene match: 10. Germline V CDR1 and CDR2: SGDLS, YYNGEE. The CDR3 extends over 16 amino acids. This table comes from immunoSEQ multiplex PCR, and its TCRdb copy is limited to in-frame clones, with some not included. The sample records 45,000 to 55,000 clones, roughly four fifths being singletons. The rearrangement joins TRBV9 to TRBJ2-1; 8 positions agree with TRBD2. The sequence derives from an adult with an advanced solid tumor such as melanoma, head and neck, liver or kidney cancer. The sequencing used CD4+ or CD8+ T cells sorted from blood, collected in a trial of the OX40 agonist ivuxolimab. The CDR3 loop is CASSVGIRLAGDEQFF. The CDR3 DNA is TGTGCCAGCAGCGTAGGAATCCGGCTAGCGGGCGATGAGCAGTTCTTC. The full variable domain, its missing parts supplied by reference TRBV9 and TRBJ2-1, is DSGVTQTPKHLITATGQRVTLRCSPRSGDLSVYWYQQSLDQGLQFLIQYYNGEERAKGNILERFSAQQFPDLHSELNLSSLELGDSALYFCASSVGIRLAGDEQFFGPGTRLTVL.